These T cell receptor beta chains were read from a single sample in a study of blood T cell repertoires in COVID-19. Sequenced by immunoSEQ multiplex PCR; TCRdb stores in-frame clones only, minus some. Of more than 85,000 clones in the sample, around 81% are singletons; the top ten hold around 4%. Sequences were obtained from peripheral blood. The origin of the receptors is a man in his fifties or sixties with acute or convalescent COVID-19. The conserved cysteine and the conserved F or W are not part of the CDR3 here.

>TRBV12-3/TRBV12-4|TRBJ1-1
ASSAQGDTEAF
>TRBV5-1|TRBJ2-3
ASSLSGGLSTDTQY
>TRBV5-4|TRBJ2-3
ASSHRGGTDTQY
>TRBV7-9|TRBJ1-6
ASSSSVDGSPLH
>TRBV27|TRBJ2-2
ASSLTPGTGELF
>TRBV14|TRBJ2-3
ASSYSGRDTQY
>TRBV3-1/TRBV3-2|TRBJ1-2
ASSPEGSYGYT
>TRBV4-1|TRBJ2-7
ASSQGGQGTYEQY
>TRBV5-1|TRBJ2-3
ATGTSGTDTQY
>TRBV2|TRBJ2-4
ASSFDRNIQY
>TRBV30|TRBJ2-1
AWWGGNEQF
>TRBV5-1|TRBJ1-1
ASSLGQGVREAF
>TRBV9|TRBJ1-1
ASSSNPTGSGEAF
>TRBV28|TRBJ1-1
ASSSQDLVGKAF
>TRBV7-8|TRBJ1-5
ASSLDSRIGLRNQPQH
>TRBV5-5|TRBJ1-1
ASSFGQGGTEAF
>TRBV11-3|TRBJ1-1
ASSSPPTENTEAF
>TRBV29-1|TRBJ1-3
SVVGQGLGNTIY
>TRBV5-4|TRBJ2-5
ASATGGVVQETQY
>TRBV27|TRBJ2-1
ASLLLAGGYNEQF
>TRBV10-1|TRBJ1-2
ASSEKRGEDGYT
>TRBV7-2|TRBJ1-2
ATSDRVGYT
>TRBV5-1|TRBJ1-2
ASSPFQGKGYT
>TRBV13|TRBJ2-1
ASSLTGVYEQF
>TRBV4-1|TRBJ2-1
ASSQGLLRRGGYNEQF
>TRBV14|TRBJ1-1
ASSPDRLRAF
>TRBV27|TRBJ1-5
ASSLRARGGNQPQH
>TRBV4-3|TRBJ1-2
ASSEDRVKNYGYT
>TRBV5-1|TRBJ1-1
ATTPGQGGSTEAF
>TRBV4-3|TRBJ1-4
ASSQAQGEEKLF
>TRBV10-2|TRBJ1-4
ASRPGLGGEKLF
>TRBV21-1|TRBJ2-2
ASSVGLAGTAGITNTGELF
>TRBV10-2|TRBJ2-5
ASSMDTGHIQETQY
>TRBV19|TRBJ2-3
ATKSDRDTDTQY
>TRBV11-2|TRBJ1-1
ASSLDPVSNTEAF
>TRBV5-6|TRBJ2-1
ASSFGLAVSYNEQF
>TRBV11-3|TRBJ2-7
ASSTRDRISYEQY
>TRBV5-1|TRBJ2-3
ASQIAGVEDTQY
>TRBV19|TRBJ1-3
ASSMWAPGSGNTIY
>TRBV9|TRBJ2-3
ASGRAGHTDTQY
>TRBV11-3|TRBJ2-3
ASSLREGGDTQY
>TRBV5-5|TRBJ1-6
ASSLAFDRETATLH
>TRBV7-2|TRBJ1-5
ASSAAEGAGQPQH
>TRBV9|TRBJ2-3
ASSVAGAESTDTQY
>TRBV18|TRBJ1-6
ATAGQGDSPLH
>TRBV24-1|TRBJ2-2
ATSAPVGTGGRTGELF
>TRBV9|TRBJ2-3
ASSHRALGGARTDTQY
>TRBV7-9|TRBJ2-7
ASSSTYEQY
>TRBV24-1|TRBJ2-1
ATSDLVTSGSGEQF
>TRBV18|TRBJ2-1
ASSLNGGYNEQF
>TRBV24-1|TRBJ1-2
ATSDLGEANYGYT
>TRBV29-1|TRBJ1-5
SVETGEYQPQH
>TRBV6-1|TRBJ1-5
ASSEGRGYYSNQPQH
>TRBV2|TRBJ1-2
ASSGGQVYGYT
>TRBV27|TRBJ2-1
ASGPYRDRVYEQF
>TRBV5-4|TRBJ2-4
ASSLGTSGGTKNIQY
>TRBV30|TRBJ1-5
AWSRGRGIPDNQPQH